These 5 T cell receptor beta chains came from one sample sequenced in a study of blood T cell repertoires in COVID-19. TCRdb keeps only in-frame clones here, not all; method: immunoSEQ multiplex PCR. The sample holds 200,000 to 250,000 clones, 85% to 90% seen once. Source material: peripheral blood. All receptors come from a woman aged 50 to 60 with acute or convalescent COVID-19.

About this clone: Other nucleotide sequences in the sample specify the same CDR3. The chain combines TRBV19 with TRBJ2-5, with 10 bases lining up with TRBD2. V was clipped by 3 bases and J by 5 bases; unmatched bases: 3. The CDR3 totals 14 residues. In germline, CDR1 is LNHDA, CDR2 SQIVND (reference sequence). CDR3 residues: CASSILAGEETQYF. DNA of the CDR3: TGTGCCAGTAGTATCCTAGCGGGAGAGGAGACCCAGTACTTC.

The chain joins TRBV12-3 or TRBV12-4 to TRBJ2-7; tentative D call: TRBD1 (6 bases). V lost 4 bases and J 6 bases, leaving 10 bases between the germline ends. The CDR3 extends over 12 amino acids. In DNA, the CDR3 is TGTGCCAGCAGTTCTGCAGGGGTCGAGCAGTACTTC. Residues: CASSSAGVEQYF.

The rearrangement links TRBV19 to TRBJ2-5, with 8 bases that match TRBD2. This CDR3 has 15 amino acids. The V and J ends lost 5 bases and 5 bases, in that order; junction bases with no gene match: 10. Germline V gene sequence: CDR1 LNHDA, CDR2 SQIVND (reference sequence). CDR3 sequence reads: CASSDTRGDWETQYF. CDR3 nucleotide sequence: TGTGCCAGTAGTGATACGCGGGGGGATTGGGAGACCCAGTACTTC.

This chain's CDR3 is CASRSSYNSPLHF. The CDR3 DNA sequence: TGTGCCAGCAGGAGCTCCTATAATTCACCCCTCCACTTT. This rearrangement joins TRBV3-1 (or the pseudogene TRBV3-2) to TRBJ1-6; D unresolved. Trimming took off 6 bases at V and 0 bases at J, with 3 bases between the two ends. The CDR3 has 13 residues. Looked up from germline, CDR1 is LGHDT and CDR2 is YNNKEL (reference sequence).

The chain has TRBV24-1 and TRBJ2-2; 7 positions agree with TRBD1. The V and J ends lost 4 bases and 3 bases, in that order; junction bases with no gene match: 7. The germline CDR1 and CDR2 sequences are KGHDR and SFDVKD. The CDR3 totals 16 residues. CDR3 in amino acids: CATSEPGQIHTGELFF. The CDR3 DNA reads as TGTGCCACCAGTGAACCGGGACAGATACACACCGGGGAGCTGTTTTTT.